This T cell receptor (beta chain) was retrieved from a study of CXCR3-negative and CXCR3-positive naive CD8 T cells. Study observations and caveats: Whereas memory cells differed, naive CXCR3-negative and CXCR3-positive cells shared similar TRBV-TRBJ usage. Cryopreservation partially decreased CXCR3 expression, and most assays used fresh PBMCs. Against CXCR3-negative naive cells, CXCR3-positive naive cells showed more hydrophobic TRB CDR3s.

The CDR3 runs to 16 residues. CDR1 and CDR2 (germline): SEHNR, FQNEAQ (reference sequence). A note on this clonotype: Its antigen is currently unknown.

The TRB cDNA libraries were prepared by 5' RACE with UMI labels. TCRdb derives one entry per CDR3 protein from the 5' RACE reads, leaving out DNA. The sample totals approximately 48,000 distinct CDR3 sequences. What was sequenced was naive CXCR3+ CD8+ T cells from blood. Noted subset: CD45RO-CCR7+CD27+CD95- naive CD8+ T cells expressing CXCR3 (TNR3+). This TCR came from a human donor in good health. Some clones in this sample may be carry-over from other donors' samples. This sequence joins TRBV7-9 and TRBJ2-1; the D call from TCRdb, TRBD2, cannot be confirmed without DNA. CDR3 sequence: CASRSTSGGSYNEQFF.